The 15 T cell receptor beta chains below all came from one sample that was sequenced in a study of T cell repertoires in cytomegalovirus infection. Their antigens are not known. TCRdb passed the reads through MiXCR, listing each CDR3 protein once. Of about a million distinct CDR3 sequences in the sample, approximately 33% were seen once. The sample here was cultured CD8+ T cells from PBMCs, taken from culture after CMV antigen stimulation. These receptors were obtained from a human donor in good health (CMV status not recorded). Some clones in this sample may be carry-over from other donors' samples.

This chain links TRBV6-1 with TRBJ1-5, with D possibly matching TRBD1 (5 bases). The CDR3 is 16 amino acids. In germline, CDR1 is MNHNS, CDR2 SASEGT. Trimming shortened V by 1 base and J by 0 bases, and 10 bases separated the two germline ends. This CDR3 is CASSEEGYHSNQPQHF. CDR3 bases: TGTGCCAGCAGTGAAGAGGGGTACCATAGCAATCAGCCCCAGCATTTT.

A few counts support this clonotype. CDR3 residues: CASSWGTGVAYEQYF. Here the CDR3 DNA reads TGTGCCAGCAGCTGGGGGACAGGGGTGGCCTACGAGCAGTACTTC. The chain uses TRBV5-6 and TRBJ2-7, with TRBD1 matching over 10 bases. There are 15 residues in the CDR3. Germline V gene lookup returns CDR1 SGHDT and CDR2 YYEEEE. Trimming removed 3 bases from V and 2 bases from J; junction bases left unmatched: 5.

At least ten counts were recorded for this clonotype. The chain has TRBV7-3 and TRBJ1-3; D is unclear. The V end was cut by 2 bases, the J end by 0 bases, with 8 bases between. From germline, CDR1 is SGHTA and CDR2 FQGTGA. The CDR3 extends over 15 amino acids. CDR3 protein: CASSLEVNSGNTIYF. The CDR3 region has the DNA TGTGCCAGCAGCTTAGAGGTCAACTCTGGAAACACCATATATTTT.

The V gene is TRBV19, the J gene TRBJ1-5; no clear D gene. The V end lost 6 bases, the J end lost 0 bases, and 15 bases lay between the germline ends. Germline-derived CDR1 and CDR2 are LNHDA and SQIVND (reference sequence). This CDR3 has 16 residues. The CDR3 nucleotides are TGTGCCAGTAGCATACGGGGAGCGGATAGCAATCAGCCCCAGCATTTT. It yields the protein CASSIRGADSNQPQHF.

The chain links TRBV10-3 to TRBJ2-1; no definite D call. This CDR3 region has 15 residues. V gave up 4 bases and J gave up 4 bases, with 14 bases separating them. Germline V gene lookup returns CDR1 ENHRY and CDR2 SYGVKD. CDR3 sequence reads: CAISADDPSYNEQFF. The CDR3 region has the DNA TGTGCCATCAGTGCAGACGACCCTTCTTACAATGAGCAGTTCTTC.

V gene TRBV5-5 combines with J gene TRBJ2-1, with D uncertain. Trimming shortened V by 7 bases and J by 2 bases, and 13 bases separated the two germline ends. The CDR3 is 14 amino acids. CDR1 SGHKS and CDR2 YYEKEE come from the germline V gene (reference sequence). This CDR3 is CASLLTMTYNEQFF. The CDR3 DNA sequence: TGTGCCAGCTTACTCACCATGACCTACAATGAGCAGTTCTTC.

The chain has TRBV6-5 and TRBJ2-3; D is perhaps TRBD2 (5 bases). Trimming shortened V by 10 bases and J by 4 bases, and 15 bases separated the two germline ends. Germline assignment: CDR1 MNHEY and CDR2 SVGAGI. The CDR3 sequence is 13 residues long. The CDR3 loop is CATRPRRPDTQYF. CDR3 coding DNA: TGTGCCACCAGGCCCCGGAGGCCAGATACGCAGTATTTT.

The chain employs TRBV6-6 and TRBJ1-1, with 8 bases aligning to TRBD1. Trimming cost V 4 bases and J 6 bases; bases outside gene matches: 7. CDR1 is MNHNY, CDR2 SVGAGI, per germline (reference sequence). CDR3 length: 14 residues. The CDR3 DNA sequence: TGTGCCAGCAGTTGGACAGGGACTCCCGCTGAAGCTTTCTTT. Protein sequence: CASSWTGTPAEAFF.

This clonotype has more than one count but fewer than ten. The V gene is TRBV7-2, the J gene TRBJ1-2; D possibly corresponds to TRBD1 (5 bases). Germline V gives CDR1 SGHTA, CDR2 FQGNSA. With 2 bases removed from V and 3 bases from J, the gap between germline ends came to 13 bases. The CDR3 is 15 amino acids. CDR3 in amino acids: CASSLFVGGDYGYTF. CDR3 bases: TGTGCCAGCAGCTTATTTGTGGGAGGGGACTATGGCTACACCTTC.

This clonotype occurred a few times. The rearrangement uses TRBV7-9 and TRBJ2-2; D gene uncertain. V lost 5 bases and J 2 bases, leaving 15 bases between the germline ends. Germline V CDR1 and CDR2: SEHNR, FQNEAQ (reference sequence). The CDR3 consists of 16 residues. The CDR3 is CASSSEGWRNTGELFF. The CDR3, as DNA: TGTGCCAGCAGCAGCGAAGGGTGGCGAAACACCGGGGAGCTGTTTTTT.

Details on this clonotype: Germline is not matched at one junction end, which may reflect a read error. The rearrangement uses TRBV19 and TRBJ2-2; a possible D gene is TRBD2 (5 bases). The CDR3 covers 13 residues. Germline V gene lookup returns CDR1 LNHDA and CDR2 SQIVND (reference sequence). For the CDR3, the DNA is TGTGCCAGTAGTATAAGCAGCACCGGGAAGCTGTTTTTT. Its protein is CASSISSTGKLFF.

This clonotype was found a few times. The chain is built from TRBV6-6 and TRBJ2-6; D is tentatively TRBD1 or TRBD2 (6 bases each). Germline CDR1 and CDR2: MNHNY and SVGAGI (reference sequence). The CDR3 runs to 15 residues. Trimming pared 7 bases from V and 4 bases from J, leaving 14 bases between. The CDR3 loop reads CASKHPGAGANVLTF. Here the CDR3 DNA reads TGTGCCAGCAAGCACCCGGGGGCAGGGGCCAACGTCCTGACTTTC.

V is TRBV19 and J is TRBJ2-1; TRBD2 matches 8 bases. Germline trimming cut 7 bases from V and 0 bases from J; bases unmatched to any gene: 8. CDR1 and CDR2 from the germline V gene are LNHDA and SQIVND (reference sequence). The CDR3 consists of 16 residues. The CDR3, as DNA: TGTGCCAGTACCTTGAGCGGGGGCCCCTCCTACAATGAGCAGTTCTTC. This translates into CASTLSGGPSYNEQFF.

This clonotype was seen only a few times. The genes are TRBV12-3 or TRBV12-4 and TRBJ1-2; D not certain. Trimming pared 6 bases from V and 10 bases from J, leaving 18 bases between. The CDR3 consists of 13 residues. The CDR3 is CASSPGRIYVYTF. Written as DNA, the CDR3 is TGTGCCAGCAGCCCCGGACGTATTTACGTCTACACCTTC.

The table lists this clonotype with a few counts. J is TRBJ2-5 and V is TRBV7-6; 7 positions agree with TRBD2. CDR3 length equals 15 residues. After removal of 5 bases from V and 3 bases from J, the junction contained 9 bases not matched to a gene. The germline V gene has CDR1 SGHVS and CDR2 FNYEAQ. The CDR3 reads CASSQLLALKETQYF. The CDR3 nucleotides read TGTGCCAGCAGCCAACTACTAGCGCTCAAAGAGACCCAGTACTTC.